The 30 T cell receptor beta chains in this list originate from one sample, sequenced in a study of beta chain features in type 1 diabetes. Regarding the study as a whole: Across all four CD4+ subsets, people with type 1 diabetes showed modestly shorter TCRB CDR3s.

These receptors have no identified antigens. Expressed TCRB transcripts were sequenced because the isolated RNA had all been reverse transcribed beforehand. Produced via immunoSEQ multiplex PCR; TCRdb's table is partial and in-frame only. This table holds 640,000 or so clones, roughly 13% found once. Sample: naive CD4+ T cells from blood. These TCRs come from a man aged 18 to 29 with type 1 diabetes.

The chain recombines TRBV5-1 with TRBJ2-7; 10 bases line up with TRBD1. Germline trimming cut 3 bases from V and 1 base from J; bases unmatched to any gene: 7. This CDR3 comprises 16 residues. Germline assignment: CDR1 SGHRS and CDR2 YFSETQ. The CDR3 DNA reads as TGCGCCAGCAGCTCAGAGGGACAGGGGACGTCCTACGAGCAGTACTTC. This encodes CASSSEGQGTSYEQYF.

The sample holds a few counts of this clone. CDR3: CASSNRGSGTDTQYF. DNA of the CDR3: TGCGCCAGCAGCAACAGGGGCTCGGGGACAGATACGCAGTATTTT. The gene calls are TRBV5-1 and TRBJ2-3; 7 bases match TRBD1. Germline V gives CDR1 SGHRS, CDR2 YFSETQ. Trimming took 4 bases from V and 3 from J; bases not matched to a gene: 8. CDR3 length: 15 residues.

This clone was seen more than once but under ten times. V gene TRBV11-2 combines with J gene TRBJ1-2; maybe TRBD1 (5 bases). Germline loops: CDR1 SGHAT, CDR2 FQNNGV. V dropped 0 bases and J dropped 0 bases, with 11 bases sitting between them. The CDR3 loop spans 16 amino acids. DNA of the CDR3: TGTGCCAGCAGCTTAGATTTGGCAGGGACTAACTATGGCTACACCTTC. This codes for CASSLDLAGTNYGYTF.

The table lists this clone with a few counts. The rearrangement joins TRBV5-6 to TRBJ2-7; D is unresolved. The V gene's germline CDR1 is SGHDT and CDR2 YYEEEE. Trimming took 0 bases from V and 3 from J, leaving 10 bases between them. The CDR3 runs 14 residues. The CDR3, as DNA: TGTGCCAGCAGCTTGGTGGCAGATCACTACGAGCAGTACTTC. Its translation is CASSLVADHYEQYF.

The chain uses TRBV19 and TRBJ1-2; TRBD1 might be the D (5 bases). Trimming stripped 3 bases from V and 8 bases from J, with 16 bases between. The CDR3 consists of 14 residues. From germline, CDR1 is LNHDA and CDR2 SQIVND (reference sequence). The CDR3 here is CASSMRDSRRGYTF. The DNA for the CDR3 is TGTGCCAGTAGTATGAGGGACTCCCGGCGGGGCTACACCTTC. Combining the CDR3 with reference TRBV19 and TRBJ1-2 gives the whole variable domain DGGITQSPKYLFRKEGQNVTLSCEQNLNHDAMYWYRQDPGQGLRLIYYSQIVNDFQKGDIAEGYSVSREKKESFPLTVTSAQKNPTAFYLCASSMRDSRRGYTFGSGTRLTVV.

This clone was picked up a small number of times. The rearrangement links TRBV29-1 to TRBJ2-3; D tentatively reads TRBD1 or TRBD2 (6 bases each). This CDR3 has 14 amino acids. Per germline, CDR1 SQVTM and CDR2 ANQGSEA. V was cut by 6 bases and J by 2 bases, with 15 bases left in between. CDR3 sequence reads: CSVVRRDTTDTQYF. In DNA, the CDR3 is TGCAGCGTAGTCCGGAGGGACACCACAGATACGCAGTATTTT.

The chain combines TRBV5-1 with TRBJ2-7; D is unclear. The V gene lost 4 bases and the J gene lost 5 bases, with 7 bases spanning the gap. Germline V lookup: CDR1 SGHRS, CDR2 YFSETQ. The CDR3 loop spans 11 amino acids. The CDR3 is CASSDAHEQYF. DNA for the CDR3: TGCGCCAGCAGCGACGCCCACGAGCAGTACTTC.

V and J are TRBV7-9 and TRBJ1-1; 9 nucleotides agree with TRBD1. The CDR3 contains 13 residues. After removal of 5 bases from V and 6 bases from J, the junction contained 4 bases not matched to a gene. In germline, CDR1 is SEHNR, CDR2 FQNEAQ (reference sequence). CDR3 nucleotides: TGTGCCAGCAGCCTACAGGGGGCCCCTGAAGCTTTCTTT. Protein sequence: CASSLQGAPEAFF.

This chain connects TRBV11-3 to TRBJ2-7; 7 positions agree with TRBD1. V was clipped by 5 bases and J by 4 bases; unmatched bases: 11. Germline V lookup: CDR1 SGHNT, CDR2 YENEEA. The CDR3 covers 15 residues. Here the CDR3 reads CASSEDRARRYEQYF. The CDR3 DNA reads as TGTGCCAGCAGCGAAGACAGGGCTAGACGGTACGAGCAGTACTTC.

This clone was seen more than once but under ten times. This chain connects TRBV10-2 to TRBJ2-7, with 7 bases that match TRBD1. With V trimmed by 0 bases and J by 4 bases, 6 bases remained unmatched. CDR1 WSHSY and CDR2 SAAADI come from the germline V gene. CDR3 length equals 15 residues. CDR3 DNA: TGCGCCAGCAGTGAGTCGCGGCAGGGGGATTACGAGCAGTACTTC. Its translation is CASSESRQGDYEQYF.

This chain connects TRBV28 to TRBJ2-7; 8 bases are shared with TRBD1. CDR3 length: 14 amino acids. Looked up from germline, CDR1 is MDHEN and CDR2 is SYDVKM. The J segment lost 6 bases and the V segment lost 3 bases, leaving 7 bases of the junction unmatched. As DNA, the CDR3 is TGTGCCAGCAGTTTCGGCGACAGGGGAGGCGAGCAGTACTTC. Translating it yields CASSFGDRGGEQYF.

This clone was counted a few times. This chain links TRBV6-1 with TRBJ2-5; D may be TRBD1 (5 bases). Germline V gene sequence: CDR1 MNHNS, CDR2 SASEGT. Trimming shortened V by 6 bases and J by 5 bases, and 10 bases separated the two germline ends. This CDR3 contains 12 residues. As DNA, the CDR3 is TGTGCCAGCAGCACAGGTGGGGAGACCCAGTACTTC. Protein: CASSTGGETQYF.

The chain uses TRBV9 and TRBJ1-6, with D possibly matching TRBD1 (5 bases). V lost 3 bases, J lost 8 bases, and 6 bases lay in between. The V gene's germline CDR1 is SGDLS and CDR2 YYNGEE. This CDR3 is 12 amino acids long. The CDR3 loop is CASSAGDSPLHF. Here the CDR3 DNA reads TGTGCCAGCAGCGCGGGGGATTCACCCCTCCACTTT.

The V and J genes are TRBV5-1 and TRBJ2-2; possibly TRBD1 for D (5 bases). Trimming stripped 3 bases from V and 0 bases from J, with 6 bases between. The CDR3 loop spans 14 amino acids. Germline CDR1 and CDR2: SGHRS and YFSETQ. CDR3 amino acids: CASSSGPNTGELFF. CDR3 DNA: TGCGCCAGCAGCTCAGGGCCGAACACCGGGGAGCTGTTTTTT.

The chain is built from TRBV6-6 and TRBJ1-5; the match to TRBD1 covers 8 bases. This CDR3 comprises 13 residues. Per the germline V gene, CDR1 is MNHNY and CDR2 is SVGAGI (reference sequence). The V segment lost 6 bases and the J segment 12 bases; nucleotides outside the gene matches: 10. The CDR3 DNA reads TGTGCCAGCAGAGAGACAGGGGAGGTGGGCCAGCATTTT. It encodes CASRETGEVGQHF.

The table lists this clone with a few counts. This chain uses TRBV18 with TRBJ2-3, with D unclear. V lost 2 bases and J 0 bases, leaving 3 bases between the germline ends. CDR3 length equals 13 residues. Germline V lookup: CDR1 KGHSH, CDR2 LQKENI. The CDR3 nucleotides are TGTGCCAGCTCACCAGTCAGCACAGATACGCAGTATTTT. It translates to CASSPVSTDTQYF.

This clone was seen only a few times. V usage is TRBV2 and J usage is TRBJ2-1; D uncertain. The CDR3 covers 12 residues. Germline V CDR1 and CDR2: SNHLY, FYNNEI. Trimming took off 3 bases at V and 10 bases at J, with 10 bases between the two ends. Written as DNA, the CDR3 is TGTGCCAGCAGTGAGGTCGAAGGGGAGCAGTTCTTC. Translating it yields CASSEVEGEQFF.

The chain joins TRBV18 to TRBJ1-1, with 8 bases aligning to TRBD1. The CDR3 loop spans 14 amino acids. Germline values: CDR1 KGHSH, CDR2 LQKENI. With V trimmed by 3 bases and J by 6 bases, 6 bases remained unmatched. In DNA form, the CDR3 reads TGTGCCAGCTCACCGGGACAGGCGACCGCTGAAGCTTTCTTT. Translated, it gives CASSPGQATAEAFF.

The V call is TRBV28, the J call TRBJ2-3; tentatively, D is TRBD1 or TRBD2 (5 bases each). Trimming removed 4 bases from V and 6 bases from J, with 14 bases in between. This CDR3 is 14 amino acids long. Germline values: CDR1 MDHEN, CDR2 SYDVKM. CDR3 DNA sequence: TGTGCCAGCAGTTCCGGGACCGCAGGCGATACGCAGTATTTT. Encoded protein: CASSSGTAGDTQYF.

This clone was observed a handful of times. This chain uses TRBV29-1 with TRBJ1-1, with 7 bases lining up with TRBD1. Germline V gene sequence: CDR1 SQVTM, CDR2 ANQGSEA. The CDR3 totals 14 residues. V was pared by 7 bases and J by 5 bases, with 13 bases of the junction left unmatched. The CDR3 protein is CSARIDRVRTEAFF. CDR3 coding DNA: TGCAGCGCTAGGATAGACAGGGTGAGGACTGAAGCTTTCTTT.

There are a few counts of this clone. The chain has TRBV7-6 and TRBJ1-6, with D uncertain. V lost 2 bases, J lost 10 bases, and 6 bases lay in between. Germline V gene lookup returns CDR1 SGHVS and CDR2 FNYEAQ. The CDR3 covers 12 residues. The CDR3 DNA reads as TGTGCCAGCAGCTTAAGTCGATCACCCCTCCACTTT. It specifies CASSLSRSPLHF.

The table lists this clone with a few counts. This chain's CDR3 is CASSSLSGGGSSGANVLTF. The CDR3 DNA sequence: TGTGCCAGCAGCTCCTTATCGGGAGGTGGGAGCTCTGGGGCCAACGTCCTGACTTTC. The chain carries TRBV7-9 and TRBJ2-6; 7 bases map to TRBD2. Germline values: CDR1 SEHNR, CDR2 FQNEAQ (reference sequence). J gave up 0 bases and V 4 bases, and 12 bases lay outside the gene matches. The CDR3 totals 19 residues.

The V and J genes are TRBV9 and TRBJ1-5, with D possibly matching TRBD1 (5 bases). Trimming took 1 base from V and 7 from J, leaving 12 bases between them. The CDR3 is 14 residues long. CDR1 and CDR2 (germline): SGDLS, YYNGEE. DNA for the CDR3: TGTGCCAGCAGCGTATACGGGGACGACCAGCCCCAGCATTTT. It specifies CASSVYGDDQPQHF.

In this sample, this clone turned up a few times. The chain employs TRBV18 and TRBJ2-7; 7 bases line up with TRBD1. Unmatched junction bases numbered 17, after V lost 5 bases and J lost 7 bases. The CDR3 spans 16 residues. Germline V gene sequence: CDR1 KGHSH, CDR2 LQKENI. The CDR3 sequence: CASSGYGTGDIGEQYF. The CDR3 bases are TGTGCCAGCTCAGGATACGGAACAGGGGATATAGGTGAGCAGTACTTC.

The rearrangement joins TRBV6-5 to TRBJ2-5; perhaps D is TRBD1 or TRBD2 (5 bases each). Germline CDR1 reads MNHEY; CDR2 reads SVGAGI. CDR3 size: 13 residues. Deletions cut 6 bases from V and 5 bases from J, with 13 bases between. Here the CDR3 reads CASRQGEWETQYF. CDR3 sequence (DNA): TGTGCCAGCAGGCAAGGGGAGTGGGAGACCCAGTACTTC.

This clone has more than one count but fewer than ten. This rearrangement joins TRBV29-1 to TRBJ2-3; tentatively, D is TRBD2 (6 bases). Looked up from germline, CDR1 is SQVTM and CDR2 is ANQGSEA. The CDR3 totals 14 residues. Trimming stripped 3 bases from V and 1 base from J, with 11 bases between. CDR3 amino acids: CSVEVGGGTDTQYF. The CDR3 DNA follows: TGCAGCGTTGAGGTGGGAGGAGGCACAGATACGCAGTATTTT.

This rearrangement joins TRBV7-3 to TRBJ2-3; a weak D match, TRBD2 (5 bases). This CDR3 spans 14 amino acids. V lost 3 bases, J lost 6 bases, and 13 bases lay in between. Germline CDR1 is SGHTA and CDR2 is FQGTGA. The CDR3 region is CASSFEGTADTQYF. The CDR3 nucleotides read TGTGCCAGCAGCTTTGAGGGCACCGCCGATACGCAGTATTTT.

This chain uses TRBV19 with TRBJ2-1; D not certain. Trimming shortened V by 3 bases and J by 0 bases, and 9 bases separated the two germline ends. Germline V gives CDR1 LNHDA, CDR2 SQIVND (reference sequence). The CDR3 has 15 residues. CDR3 coding DNA: TGTGCCAGTAGTATTGCGCAGAGCTCCTACAATGAGCAGTTCTTC. Its protein product is CASSIAQSSYNEQFF.

This clone occurred a few times. The chain combines TRBV30 with TRBJ2-5; TRBD1 agrees at 12 bases. The J call is in doubt because the DNA end fits TRBJ2-7 better. Germline lookup yields CDR1 GTSNPN and CDR2 SVGIG (reference sequence). This CDR3 contains 12 residues. CDR3 coding DNA: TGTGCCAGGGGACAGGGGGCCCACGAGCAGTACTTC. Translation gives CARGQGAHEQYF.

This clone has just a few counts. This chain links TRBV29-1 with TRBJ2-1; maybe TRBD2 (6 bases). Deletions cut 6 bases from V and 0 bases from J, with 15 bases between. The length of the CDR3 is 15 residues. CDR1 and CDR2 (germline): SQVTM, ANQGSEA. The chain's CDR3 is CSVTLGLHSYNEQFF. The CDR3 coding sequence is TGCAGCGTCACGCTGGGACTGCACTCCTACAATGAGCAGTTCTTC.